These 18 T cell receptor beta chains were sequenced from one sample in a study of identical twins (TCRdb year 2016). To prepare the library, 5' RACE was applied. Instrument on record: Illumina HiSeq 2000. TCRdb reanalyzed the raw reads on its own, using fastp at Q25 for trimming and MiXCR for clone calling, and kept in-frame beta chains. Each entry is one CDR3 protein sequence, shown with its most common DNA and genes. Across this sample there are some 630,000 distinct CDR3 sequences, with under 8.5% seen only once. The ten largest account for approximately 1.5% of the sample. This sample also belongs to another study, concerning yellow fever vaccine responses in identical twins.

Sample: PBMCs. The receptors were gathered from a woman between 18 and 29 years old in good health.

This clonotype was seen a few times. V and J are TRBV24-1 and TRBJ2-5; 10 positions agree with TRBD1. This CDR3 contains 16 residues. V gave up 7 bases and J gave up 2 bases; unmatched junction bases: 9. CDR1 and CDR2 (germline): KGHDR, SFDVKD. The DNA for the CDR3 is TGTGCCACCAGCGATGGGGGGACAGGGGAACAAGAGACCCAGTACTTC. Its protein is CATSDGGTGEQETQYF.

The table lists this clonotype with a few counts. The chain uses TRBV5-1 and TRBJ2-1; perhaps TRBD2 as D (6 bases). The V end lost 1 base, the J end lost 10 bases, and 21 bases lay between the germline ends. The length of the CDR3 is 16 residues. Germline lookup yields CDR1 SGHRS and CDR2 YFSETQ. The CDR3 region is CASSLKFSGSGSEQFF. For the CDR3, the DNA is TGCGCCAGCAGCTTGAAGTTTTCCGGAAGCGGGTCCGAGCAGTTCTTC. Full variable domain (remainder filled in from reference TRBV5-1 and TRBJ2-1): KAGVTQTPRYLIKTRGQQVTLSCSPISGHRSVSWYQQTPGQGLQFLFEYFSETQRNKGNFPGRFSGRQFSNSRSEMNVSTLELGDSALYLCASSLKFSGSGSEQFFGPGTRLTVL.

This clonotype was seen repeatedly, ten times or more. This chain's CDR3 is CASSPTRQGFYEQYF. CDR3 bases: TGTGCCAGCAGCCCGACACGACAGGGGTTCTACGAGCAGTACTTC. The V call is TRBV4-2, the J call TRBJ2-7, with 8 positions matching TRBD1. This CDR3 region has 15 residues. After removal of 4 bases from V and 3 bases from J, the junction contained 8 bases not matched to a gene. Germline CDR1 and CDR2: LGHNA and YNFKEQ.

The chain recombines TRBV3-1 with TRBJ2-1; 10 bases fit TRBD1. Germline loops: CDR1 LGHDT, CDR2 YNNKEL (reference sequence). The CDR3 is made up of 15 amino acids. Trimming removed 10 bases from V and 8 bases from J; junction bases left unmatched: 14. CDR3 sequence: CATWSTGTGAYEQFF. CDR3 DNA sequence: TGTGCCACCTGGTCGACCGGGACAGGGGCATATGAGCAGTTCTTC.

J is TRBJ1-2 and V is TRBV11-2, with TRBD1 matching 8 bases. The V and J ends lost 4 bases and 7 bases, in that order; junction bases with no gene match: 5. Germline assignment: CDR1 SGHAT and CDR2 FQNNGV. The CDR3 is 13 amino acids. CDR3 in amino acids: CASSSQGALGYTF. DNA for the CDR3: TGTGCCAGCAGCTCTCAGGGGGCGCTTGGCTACACCTTC.

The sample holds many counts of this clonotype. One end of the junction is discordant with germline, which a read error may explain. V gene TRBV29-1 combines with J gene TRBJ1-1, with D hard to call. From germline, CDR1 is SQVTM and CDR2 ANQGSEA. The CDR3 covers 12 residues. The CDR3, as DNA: TGCAGCGTTGATGGCCGGAACGCTGAAGCTTTCTTT. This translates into CSVDGRNAEAFF.

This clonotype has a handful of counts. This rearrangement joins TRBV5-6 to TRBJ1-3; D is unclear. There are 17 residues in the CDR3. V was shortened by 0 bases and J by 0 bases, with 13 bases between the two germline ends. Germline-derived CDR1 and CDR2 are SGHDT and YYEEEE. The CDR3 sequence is CASSLVLGKSSGNTIYF. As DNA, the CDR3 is TGTGCCAGCAGCTTGGTTCTCGGGAAGAGCTCTGGAAACACCATATATTTT.

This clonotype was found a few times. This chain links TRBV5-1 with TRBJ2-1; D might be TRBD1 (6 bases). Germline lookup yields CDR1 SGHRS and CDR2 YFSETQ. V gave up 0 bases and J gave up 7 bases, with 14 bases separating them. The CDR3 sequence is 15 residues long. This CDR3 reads CASSLVVPQGNEQFF. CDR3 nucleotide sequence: TGCGCCAGCAGCTTGGTGGTCCCTCAGGGGAATGAGCAGTTCTTC.

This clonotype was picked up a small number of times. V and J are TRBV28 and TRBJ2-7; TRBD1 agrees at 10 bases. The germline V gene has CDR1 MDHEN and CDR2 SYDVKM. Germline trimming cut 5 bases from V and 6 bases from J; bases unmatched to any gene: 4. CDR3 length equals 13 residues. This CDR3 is CASSDRGPLEQYF. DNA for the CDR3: TGTGCCAGCAGTGACAGGGGGCCGCTCGAGCAGTACTTC.

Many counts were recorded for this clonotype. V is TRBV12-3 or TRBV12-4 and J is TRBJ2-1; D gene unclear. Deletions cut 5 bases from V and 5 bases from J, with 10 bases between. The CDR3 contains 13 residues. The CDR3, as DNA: TGTGCCAGCAGTCCCCACAAAGACAATGAGCAGTTCTTC. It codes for CASSPHKDNEQFF.

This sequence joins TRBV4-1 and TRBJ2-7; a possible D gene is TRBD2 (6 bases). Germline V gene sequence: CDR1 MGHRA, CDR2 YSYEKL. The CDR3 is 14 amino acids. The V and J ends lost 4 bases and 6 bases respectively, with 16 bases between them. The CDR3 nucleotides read TGCGCCAGCAGCCCCGCGGGACCCTCCGGCGAGCAGTACGTC. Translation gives CASSPAGPSGEQYV.

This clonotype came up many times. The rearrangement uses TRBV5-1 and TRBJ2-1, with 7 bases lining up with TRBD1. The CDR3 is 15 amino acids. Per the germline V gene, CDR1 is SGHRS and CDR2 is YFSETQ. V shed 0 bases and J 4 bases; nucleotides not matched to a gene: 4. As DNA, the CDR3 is TGCGCCAGCAGCTTGGGATGGGACAGATACAATGAGCAGTTCTTC. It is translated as CASSLGWDRYNEQFF. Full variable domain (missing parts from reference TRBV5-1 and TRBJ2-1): KAGVTQTPRYLIKTRGQQVTLSCSPISGHRSVSWYQQTPGQGLQFLFEYFSETQRNKGNFPGRFSGRQFSNSRSEMNVSTLELGDSALYLCASSLGWDRYNEQFFGPGTRLTVL.

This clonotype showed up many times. The CDR3, as DNA: TGTGCCAGCAGCGACCCCCCGGAGAACACCGGGGAGCTGTTTTTT. As protein: CASSDPPENTGELFF. The chain links TRBV11-2 to TRBJ2-2; no clear D gene. The CDR3 covers 15 residues. Per germline, CDR1 SGHAT and CDR2 FQNNGV. V lost 5 bases and J lost 1, with 11 bases in between.

In nucleotides, the CDR3 is TGCAGTGCTAGAGGAGACAGGGAGGAAGAGCAGTTCTTC. Protein: CSARGDREEEQFF. The chain employs TRBV20-1 and TRBJ2-1; maybe TRBD1 (7 bases). Germline V gene sequence: CDR1 DFQATT, CDR2 SNEGSKA (reference sequence). Deletions cut 1 base from V and 10 bases from J, with 14 bases between. The CDR3 loop spans 13 amino acids.

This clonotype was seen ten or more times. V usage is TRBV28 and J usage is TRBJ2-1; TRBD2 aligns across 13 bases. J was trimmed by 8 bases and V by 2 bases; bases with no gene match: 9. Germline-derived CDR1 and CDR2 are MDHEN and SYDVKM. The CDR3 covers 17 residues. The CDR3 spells CASSLGLGGTSGDEQFF. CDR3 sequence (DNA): TGTGCCAGCAGTTTAGGTTTAGGTGGGACTAGCGGGGATGAGCAGTTCTTC.

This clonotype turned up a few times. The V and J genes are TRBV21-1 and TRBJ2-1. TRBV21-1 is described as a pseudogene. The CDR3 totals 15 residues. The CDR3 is CASSKDIGCDNEQFF. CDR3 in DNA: TGTGCCAGCAGCAAAGATATCGGGTGCGACAATGAGCAGTTCTTC.

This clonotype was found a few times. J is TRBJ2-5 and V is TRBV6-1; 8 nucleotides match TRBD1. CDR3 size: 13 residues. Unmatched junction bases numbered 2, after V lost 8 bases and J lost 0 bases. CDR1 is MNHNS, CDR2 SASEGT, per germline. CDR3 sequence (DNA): TGTGCCAGCCAGGGGGCCAACCAAGAGACCCAGTACTTC. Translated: CASQGANQETQYF.

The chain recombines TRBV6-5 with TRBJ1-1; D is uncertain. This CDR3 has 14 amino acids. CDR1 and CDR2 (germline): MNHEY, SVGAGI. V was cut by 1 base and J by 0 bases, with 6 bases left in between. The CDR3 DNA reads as TGTGCCAGCAGTTACTTGTCAATGAACACTGAAGCTTTCTTT. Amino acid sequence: CASSYLSMNTEAFF.